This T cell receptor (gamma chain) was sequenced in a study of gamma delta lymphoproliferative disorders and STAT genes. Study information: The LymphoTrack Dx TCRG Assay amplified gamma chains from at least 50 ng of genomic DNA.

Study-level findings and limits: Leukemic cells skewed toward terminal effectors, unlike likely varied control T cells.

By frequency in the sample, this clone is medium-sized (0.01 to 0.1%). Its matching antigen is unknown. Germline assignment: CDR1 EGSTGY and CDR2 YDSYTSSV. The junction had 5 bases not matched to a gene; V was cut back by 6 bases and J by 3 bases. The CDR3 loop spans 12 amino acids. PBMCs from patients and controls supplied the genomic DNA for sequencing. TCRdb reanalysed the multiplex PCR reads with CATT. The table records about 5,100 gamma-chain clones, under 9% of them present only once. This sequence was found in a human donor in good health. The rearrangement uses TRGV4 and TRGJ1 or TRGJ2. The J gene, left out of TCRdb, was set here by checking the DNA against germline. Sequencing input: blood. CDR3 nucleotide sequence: TGTGCCACCTGGCCATCTTATTATAAGAAACTCTTT. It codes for CATWPSYYKKLF.